The clone carrying this T cell receptor beta chain was seen only once. This entry is derived from a study of blood T cell repertoires in COVID-19. The wider study: Donors in the United States, Italy and Spain gave samples during acute or convalescent COVID-19.

Some clones are missing from TCRdb's copy, which holds only in-frame ones; the method was immunoSEQ multiplex PCR. The sample includes about 150,000 clones, about 83% of them seen just once. This CDR3 comprises 14 residues. Germline CDR1 is LNHDA and CDR2 is SQIVND (reference sequence). V trimming: 5 bases; J trimming: 2 bases; junction bases outside the gene matches: 6. The V call is TRBV19, the J call TRBJ2-7, with TRBD1 identical over 7 bases. Sequences were obtained from peripheral blood. The TCR comes from a woman over 75 with acute or convalescent COVID-19. DNA of the CDR3: TGTGCCAGTAGTTCTACAGGGGCGCCCTACGAGCAGTACTTC. It is translated as CASSSTGAPYEQYF.